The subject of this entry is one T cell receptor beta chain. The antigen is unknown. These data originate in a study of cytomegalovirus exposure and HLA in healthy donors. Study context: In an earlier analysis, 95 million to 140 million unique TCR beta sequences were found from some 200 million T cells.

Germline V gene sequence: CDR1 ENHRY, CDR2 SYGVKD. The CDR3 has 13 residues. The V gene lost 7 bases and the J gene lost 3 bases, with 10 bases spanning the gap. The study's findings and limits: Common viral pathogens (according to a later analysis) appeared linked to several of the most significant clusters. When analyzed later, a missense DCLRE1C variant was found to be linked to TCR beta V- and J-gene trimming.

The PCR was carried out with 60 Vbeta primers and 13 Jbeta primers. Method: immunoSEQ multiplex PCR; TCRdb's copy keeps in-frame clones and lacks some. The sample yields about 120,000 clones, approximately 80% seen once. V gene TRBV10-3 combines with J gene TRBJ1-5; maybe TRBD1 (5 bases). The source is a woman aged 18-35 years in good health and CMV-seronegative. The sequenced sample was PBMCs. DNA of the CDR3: TGTGCCATCACCGACAGCACCAATCAGCCCCAGCATTTT. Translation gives CAITDSTNQPQHF.